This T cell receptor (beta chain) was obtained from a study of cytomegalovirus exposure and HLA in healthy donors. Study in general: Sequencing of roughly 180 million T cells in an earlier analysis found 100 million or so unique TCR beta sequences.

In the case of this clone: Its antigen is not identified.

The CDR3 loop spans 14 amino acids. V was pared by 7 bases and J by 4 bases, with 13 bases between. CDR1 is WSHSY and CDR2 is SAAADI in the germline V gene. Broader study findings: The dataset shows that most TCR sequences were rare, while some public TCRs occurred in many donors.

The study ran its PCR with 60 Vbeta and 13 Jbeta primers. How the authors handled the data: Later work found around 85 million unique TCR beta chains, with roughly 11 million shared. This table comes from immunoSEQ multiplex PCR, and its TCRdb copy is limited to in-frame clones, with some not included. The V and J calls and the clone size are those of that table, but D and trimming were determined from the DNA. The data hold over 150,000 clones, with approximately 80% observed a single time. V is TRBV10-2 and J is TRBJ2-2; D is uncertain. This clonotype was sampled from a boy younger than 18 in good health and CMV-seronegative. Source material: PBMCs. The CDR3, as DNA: TGCGCCAGCAAAGACATATACTCCACCGGGGAGCTGTTTTTT. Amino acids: CASKDIYSTGELFF.